The next 14 T cell receptor beta chains were all read from a single sample in a study of CD4 T cells in relation to SARS-CoV-2 and coronaviruses (dated by TCRdb to about 2021). Libraries were built with the immunoSEQ multiplex PCR assay. The source is immuneACCESS, and TCRdb retained only in-frame sequences with V and J called. Part of the clones is not carried over; for the studies checked, unresolved V genes explain less than half of this, and the remainder is unexplained. For this sample the table gives approximately 50,000 clones, of which under 95% were detected only once. The ten biggest clones cover 0.3% to 0.5% of the sample. The sequenced material came from naive CD4+ T cells from PBMCs. The cell subset or site tag for this specimen amounts to: naive CD4+ T cells isolated by negative enrichment. These receptor sequences come from an adult with COVID-19.

The gene calls are TRBV27 and TRBJ2-7; D unresolved. The CDR3 runs 14 residues. V lost 1 base to trimming and J lost 6 bases, with 13 bases between them. Looked up from germline, CDR1 is MNHEY and CDR2 is SMNVEV (reference sequence). This CDR3 is CASSLYDWRGEQYF. The CDR3 DNA is TGTGCCAGCAGTTTATATGACTGGCGCGGCGAGCAGTACTTC.

The genes are TRBV15 and TRBJ2-3; D perhaps matches TRBD2 (6 bases). The germline CDR1 and CDR2 sequences are LNHNV and YYDKDF (reference sequence). This CDR3 is 16 amino acids long. Trimming took 0 bases from V and 6 from J, leaving 16 bases between them. This CDR3 reads CATSRDPAGLPDTQYF. The CDR3 region has the DNA TGTGCCACCAGCAGAGATCCGGCGGGACTCCCTGATACGCAGTATTTT.

The chain has TRBV5-5 and TRBJ2-1; D not certain. The CDR3 is 13 residues long. Between the trimmed V and J ends, which lost 5 bases and 6 bases, there was a span of 12 bases. The V gene's germline CDR1 is SGHKS and CDR2 YYEKEE (reference sequence). The CDR3 DNA is TGTGCCAGCAGGTTAGCAGTCCCCAATGAGCAGTTCTTC. It codes for CASRLAVPNEQFF.

The V and J genes are TRBV5-5 and TRBJ2-2; perhaps D is TRBD1 or TRBD2 (6 bases each). This CDR3 is built from 15 residues. Between the trimmed V and J ends, which lost 0 bases and 2 bases, there was a span of 8 bases. The V gene's germline CDR1 is SGHKS and CDR2 YYEKEE (reference sequence). The CDR3 DNA is TGTGCCAGCAGCTTGGCGGGGGCCAACACCGGGGAGCTGTTTTTT. Residues: CASSLAGANTGELFF. The full variable domain, in which reference TRBV5-5 and TRBJ2-2 provide the parts outside the CDR3, is DAGVTQSPTHLIKTRGQQVTLRCSPISGHKSVSWYQQVLGQGPQFIFQYYEKEERGRGNFPDRFSARQFPNYSSELNVNALLLGDSALYLCASSLAGANTGELFFGEGSRLTVL.

The gene calls are TRBV29-1 and TRBJ2-3, with 10 bases that match TRBD2. The germline V gene encodes CDR1 SQVTM and CDR2 ANQGSEA. The ends lost 4 bases at V and 5 bases at J; junction bases unmatched: 6. The CDR3 covers 14 residues. DNA of the CDR3: TGCAGCGTTGGACTAGCGGGTACGGGAGATACGCAGTATTTT. Residues: CSVGLAGTGDTQYF.

The genes are TRBV5-5 and TRBJ2-2; possible D gene TRBD2, 7 bases. V was trimmed by 3 bases and J by 5 bases, leaving 17 bases between them. CDR1 and CDR2 from the germline V gene are SGHKS and YYEKEE (reference sequence). This CDR3 contains 16 residues. CDR3 region: CASSWGGHRRTGELFF. The CDR3 nucleotides read TGTGCCAGCAGCTGGGGGGGACACAGAAGAACCGGGGAGCTGTTTTTT.

This rearrangement joins TRBV25-1 to TRBJ2-7, with 8 bases aligning to TRBD1. The CDR3 consists of 15 residues. Losses at the gene ends were 5 bases for V and 2 bases for J; bases not matched to a gene: 8. The germline CDR1 and CDR2 sequences are MGHDK and SYGVNS. CDR3 bases: TGTGCCAGCAGTTTTCGGACAGGGACGACCTACGAGCAGTACTTC. This codes for CASSFRTGTTYEQYF.

The V and J genes are TRBV28 and TRBJ2-7; no firm D call. The CDR3 runs to 10 residues. Germline values: CDR1 MDHEN, CDR2 SYDVKM. Trimming removed 6 bases from V and 5 bases from J, with 5 bases in between. CDR3 sequence (DNA): TGTGCCAGCAGGGGCAACGAGCAGTACTTC. It encodes CASRGNEQYF.

This clone occurred once. J is TRBJ2-5 and V is TRBV12-3 or TRBV12-4; TRBD1 might be the D (6 bases). The CDR3 has 13 residues. V was pared by 7 bases and J by 5 bases, with 14 bases between. The CDR3 region has the DNA TGTGCCAGCACAACCGGACAGCGGGAGACCCAGTACTTC. As protein: CASTTGQRETQYF.

The chain combines TRBV5-1 with TRBJ2-7; TRBD2 is a possible D gene (6 bases). V lost 4 bases, J lost 6 bases, and 14 bases lay in between. This CDR3 spans 13 amino acids. CDR1 and CDR2 from the germline V gene are SGHRS and YFSETQ. The CDR3 DNA reads TGCGCCAGCAGCCAAGCGTCGGGACTCGAGCAGTACTTC. Protein: CASSQASGLEQYF.

There are a few counts of this clone. The chain has TRBV6-6 and TRBJ2-7, with no clear D. Trimming took 5 bases from V and 3 from J, leaving 20 bases between them. This CDR3 has 16 amino acids. Germline V gene data show CDR1 as MNHNY and CDR2 as SVGAGI (reference sequence). The DNA for the CDR3 is TGTGCCAGCAGTCCCGGATCAGATAAAAGATTCTACGAGCAGTACTTC. Encoded protein: CASSPGSDKRFYEQYF.

V is TRBV2 and J is TRBJ2-3, with 8 positions matching TRBD1. Germline V gives CDR1 SNHLY, CDR2 FYNNEI. This CDR3 comprises 13 residues. Losses at the gene ends were 7 bases for V and 4 bases for J; bases not matched to a gene: 4. CDR3 sequence (DNA): TGTGCCAGCACGACAGGGGAGGCAGATACGCAGTATTTT. Protein product: CASTTGEADTQYF.

The chain links TRBV5-6 to TRBJ2-3; 10 bases align to TRBD2. Germline CDR1 SGHDT, CDR2 YYEEEE. The CDR3 consists of 14 residues. The junction had 3 bases not matched to a gene; V was cut back by 2 bases and J by 6 bases. The CDR3 loop is CASSFSSGGDTQYF. As DNA, the CDR3 is TGTGCCAGCAGCTTCTCTAGCGGGGGTGATACGCAGTATTTT.

This clone is a singleton in its sample. This chain joins TRBV7-2 and TRBJ2-1; 12 bases line up with TRBD2. V lost 5 bases to trimming and J lost 3 bases; unmatched junction nucleotides: 5. The V gene's germline CDR1 is SGHTA and CDR2 FQGNSA. CDR3 length: 16 amino acids. The CDR3, as DNA: TGTGCCAGCAGCCCTAGCGGGAGGGGGGGCTACAATGAGCAGTTCTTC. This codes for CASSPSGRGGYNEQFF.